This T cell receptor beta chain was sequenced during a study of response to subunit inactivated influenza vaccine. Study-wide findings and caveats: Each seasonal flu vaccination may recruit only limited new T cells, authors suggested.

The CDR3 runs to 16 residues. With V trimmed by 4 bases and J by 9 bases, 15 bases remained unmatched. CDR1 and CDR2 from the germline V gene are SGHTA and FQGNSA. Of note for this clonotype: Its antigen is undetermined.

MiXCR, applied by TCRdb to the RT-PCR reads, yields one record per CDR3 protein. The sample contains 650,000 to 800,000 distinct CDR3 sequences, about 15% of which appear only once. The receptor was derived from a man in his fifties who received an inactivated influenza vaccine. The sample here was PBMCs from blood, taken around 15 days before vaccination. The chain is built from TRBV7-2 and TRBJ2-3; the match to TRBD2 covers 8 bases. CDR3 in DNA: TGTGCCAGCAGCTCGGCTAGCGGGCGGCCTTATTACACGCAGTATTTT. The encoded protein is CASSSASGRPYYTQYF.